A single sample gave rise to the 2 T cell receptor beta chains below, sequenced in a study of blood T cell repertoires in COVID-19. Generated by immunoSEQ multiplex PCR, the TCRdb table keeps only in-frame clones and is missing some. The sample gives hundreds of thousands of clones, almost 90% of which show up once; over 12% is in the top ten. Sequenced sample: PBMCs or T cells enriched from blood (not recorded which). These receptors were taken from a woman between 50 and 59 years old with acute COVID-19.

The chain carries TRBV28 and TRBJ2-7; 8 nucleotides align to TRBD2. Germline V gene sequence: CDR1 MDHEN, CDR2 SYDVKM. The V gene end was trimmed by 9 bases and the J gene end by 1 base; junction bases not matched to a gene: 8. The CDR3 spans 14 residues. CDR3 nucleotide sequence: TGTGCCAGTCGGGGCAGCGGGAGATCCTACGAGCAGTACTTC. Its protein product is CASRGSGRSYEQYF.

This chain links TRBV7-2 with TRBJ2-7; D is perhaps TRBD2 (5 bases). The CDR3 consists of 16 residues. Per the germline V gene, CDR1 is SGHTA and CDR2 is FQGNSA. Trimming removed 6 bases at V and 6 bases at J, with 24 bases between. The CDR3 nucleotides read TGTGCCAGCAGTTTCCGCAGTAGGGCGCGAGCGGCCGAGCAGTACTTC. It translates to CASSFRSRARAAEQYF. The full variable domain, completed using reference TRBV7-2 and TRBJ2-7, is GAGVSQSPSNKVTEKGKDVELRCDPISGHTALYWYRQSLGQGLEFLIYFQGNSAPDKSGLPSDRFSAERTGGSVSTLTIQRTQQEDSAVYLCASSFRSRARAAEQYFGPGTRLTVT.